A single sample gave rise to the 6 T cell receptor beta chains below, sequenced in a study of Epstein–Barr virus B cells in breast cancer. These receptors lack a known antigen. Full V(D)J regions of alpha and beta chains were captured from RNA using SMARTer profiling. TCRdb passed the 5' RACE reads through MiXCR, listing each CDR3 protein once. The sample includes under 2,500 distinct CDR3 sequences, approximately 16% of them seen just once. Specimen: tumor-infiltrating lymphocytes expanded in culture. The receptors here all came from a woman aged 40 to 50 with triple-negative breast cancer.

This clonotype qualifies as medium-sized. The chain employs TRBV4-1 and TRBJ2-1; 7 bases match TRBD2. The CDR3 is made up of 15 amino acids. Per germline, CDR1 MGHRA and CDR2 YSYEKL. Unmatched junction bases numbered 7, after V lost 3 bases and J lost 5 bases. The CDR3 region has the DNA TGCGCCAGCAGCCAGGAGGGAGGGTTCAACAATGAGCAGTTCTTC. It encodes CASSQEGGFNNEQFF.

There are many counts of this clonotype. The CDR3, as DNA: TGTGCCAGCAGCTTAGGGCGGCCCGAAGGTGGCTACACCTTC. This sequence encodes CASSLGRPEGGYTF. The rearrangement uses TRBV7-2 and TRBJ1-2; no reliable D call. This CDR3 has 14 amino acids. Per germline, CDR1 SGHTA and CDR2 FQGNSA. The V and J ends lost 1 base and 7 bases respectively, with 13 bases between them.

To note about this clonotype: This sequence may be a read error, since a much larger clone differs from it by one base. The rearrangement links TRBV20-1 to TRBJ1-1; no clear D. CDR1 and CDR2 from the germline V gene are DFQATT and SNEGSKA (reference sequence). CDR3 length equals 15 residues. CDR3 sequence (DNA): TGCAGTGCTAGCTTGCGCGTCACGGGGAACGCTGAAGCTTTCTTT. Protein product: CSASLRVTGNAEAFF.

The V call is TRBV3-1, the J call TRBJ2-7; D is unresolved. The germline V and J ends were trimmed by 0 bases and 1 base, with 7 bases remaining between them. Germline values: CDR1 LGHDT, CDR2 YNNKEL (reference sequence). There are 14 residues in the CDR3. CDR3 loop: CASSQDFASYEQYF. CDR3 sequence (DNA): TGTGCCAGCAGCCAAGATTTCGCATCCTACGAGCAGTACTTC.

Relative to its sample, this clonotype is large. This chain uses TRBV10-1 with TRBJ1-1; D unresolved. Per the germline V gene, CDR1 is WNHNN and CDR2 is SYGVQD (reference sequence). This CDR3 comprises 11 residues. The germline V and J ends were trimmed by 2 bases and 4 bases, with 2 bases remaining between them. CDR3 sequence reads: CASSEGTEAFF. As DNA, the CDR3 is TGCGCCAGCAGTGAGGGCACTGAAGCTTTCTTT.

This clonotype rates as medium-sized (0.01 to 0.1%). This chain connects TRBV30 to TRBJ2-5, with no clear D. This CDR3 has 13 residues. The germline V gene encodes CDR1 GTSNPN and CDR2 SVGIG (reference sequence). V was pared by 3 bases and J by 2 bases, with 10 bases between. The CDR3 loop reads CAWRARQQETQYF. CDR3 DNA sequence: TGTGCCTGGAGGGCCCGGCAGCAAGAGACCCAGTACTTC.